This TCR beta chain emerged from a study of OX40 agonist ivuxolimab in advanced cancers. Germline lookup yields CDR1 SGHNT and CDR2 YYREEE (reference sequence). This CDR3 comprises 14 residues. Trimming took 4 bases from V and 5 from J, leaving 16 bases between them. This table comes from immunoSEQ multiplex PCR, and its TCRdb copy is limited to in-frame clones, with some not included. Of about 36,000 clones listed, approximately 72% were seen once; the top ten hold roughly 13%. The receptor was isolated from an adult with an advanced solid tumor such as melanoma, head and neck, liver or kidney cancer. The starting material was CD4+ or CD8+ T cells sorted from blood, obtained in a trial of the OX40 agonist ivuxolimab. The chain employs TRBV5-4 and TRBJ2-7, with unresolved D. CDR3 coding DNA: TGTGCCAGCAGCAGGCAAGTGGGTATCAACGAGCAGTACTTC. The encoded protein is CASSRQVGINEQYF.